This T cell receptor beta chain was documented in a study of cytomegalovirus exposure and HLA in healthy donors. About the study: HLA-typed donors were the source of roughly 80 million unique TCRs held in an early data release. Most donors, just over 80% of a few hundred genotyped, fell in the Caucasian-associated ancestry cluster. General observations from the study: Productive rates of about 87% or about 30% were seen for most TCR beta V segments in an earlier analysis.

The PCR used 60 Vbeta and 13 Jbeta primers. The protocol was immunoSEQ multiplex PCR, while the TCRdb copy is restricted to in-frame clones and leaves out a portion. The sample table includes under 45,000 clones. In regard to this clone: Its antigen remains unknown.

The sample consisted of PBMCs. This clonotype was obtained from a male donor in good health and CMV-seronegative.

Here the CDR3 DNA reads TGTGCCAGCAGTGAAGCGCGGATGCGAATCCTCACAGATACGCAGTATTTT. This codes for CASSEARMRILTDTQYF. The chain combines TRBV6-1 with TRBJ2-3; D gene unclear. The germline CDR1 and CDR2 sequences are MNHNS and SASEGT. The CDR3 consists of 17 residues. The V gene lost 0 bases and the J gene lost 2 bases, with 15 bases spanning the gap.